This T cell receptor beta chain was recorded in a study of blood T cell repertoires in COVID-19. TCRdb's copy holds only in-frame clones and misses some; the assay was immunoSEQ multiplex PCR. The table lists a few hundred thousand clones, 75% to 90% of them singletons. The CDR3 loop spans 15 amino acids. Germline V gene sequence: CDR1 MGHDK, CDR2 SYGVNS. The V end lost 6 bases, the J end lost 6 bases, and 19 bases lay between the germline ends. Sequences were obtained from PBMCs or T cells enriched from blood (not recorded which). This TCR derives from a woman aged 55 to 70 who had recovered from COVID-19. This chain links TRBV25-1 with TRBJ2-3, with TRBD2 as a possible D gene (6 bases). The CDR3 here is CASSSSGHRGDTQYF. The CDR3 region has the DNA TGTGCCAGCAGCTCCTCGGGTCACCGGGGGGATACGCAGTATTTT.